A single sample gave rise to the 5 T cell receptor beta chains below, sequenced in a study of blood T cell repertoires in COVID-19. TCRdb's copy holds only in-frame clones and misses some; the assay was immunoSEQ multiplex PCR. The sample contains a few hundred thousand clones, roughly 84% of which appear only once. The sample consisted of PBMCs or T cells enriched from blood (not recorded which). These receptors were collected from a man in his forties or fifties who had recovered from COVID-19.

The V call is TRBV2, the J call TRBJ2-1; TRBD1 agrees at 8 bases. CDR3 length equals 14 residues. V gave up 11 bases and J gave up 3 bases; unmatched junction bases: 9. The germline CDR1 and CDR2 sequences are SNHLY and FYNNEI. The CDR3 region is CAGTQGAGYNEQFF. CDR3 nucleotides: TGTGCCGGGACCCAGGGGGCTGGCTACAATGAGCAGTTCTTC.

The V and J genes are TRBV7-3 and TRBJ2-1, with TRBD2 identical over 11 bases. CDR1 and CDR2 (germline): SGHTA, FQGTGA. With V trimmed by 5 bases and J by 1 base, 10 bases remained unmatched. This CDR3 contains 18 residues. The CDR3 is CASSPKLAGATSYNEQFF. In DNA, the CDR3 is TGTGCCAGCAGCCCCAAACTAGCGGGGGCCACGTCCTACAATGAGCAGTTCTTC.

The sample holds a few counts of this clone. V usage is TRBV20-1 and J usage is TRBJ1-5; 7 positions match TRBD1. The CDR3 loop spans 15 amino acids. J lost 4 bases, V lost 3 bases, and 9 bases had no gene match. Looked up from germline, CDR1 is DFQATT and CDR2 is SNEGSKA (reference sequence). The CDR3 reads CSASKGQSGNQPQHF. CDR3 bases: TGCAGTGCTAGTAAGGGACAGTCGGGGAATCAGCCCCAGCATTTT.

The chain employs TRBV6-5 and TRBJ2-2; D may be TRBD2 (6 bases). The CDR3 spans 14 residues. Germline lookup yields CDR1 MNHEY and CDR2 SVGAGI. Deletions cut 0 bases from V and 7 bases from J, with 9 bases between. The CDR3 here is CASSYSGGIGELFF. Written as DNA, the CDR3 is TGTGCCAGCAGTTACTCTGGAGGGATCGGGGAGCTGTTTTTT.

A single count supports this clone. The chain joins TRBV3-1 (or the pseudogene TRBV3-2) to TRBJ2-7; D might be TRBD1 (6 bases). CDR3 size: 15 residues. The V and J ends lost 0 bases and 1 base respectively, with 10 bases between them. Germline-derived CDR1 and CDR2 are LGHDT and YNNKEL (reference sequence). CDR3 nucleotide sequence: TGTGCCAGCAGCCAAGATCCCAGGGGTTCCTACGAGCAGTACTTC. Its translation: CASSQDPRGSYEQYF.